These 14 T cell receptor beta chains were all obtained from the same sample, sequenced in a study of blood T cell repertoires in COVID-19. Using immunoSEQ multiplex PCR, the repertoire was profiled, and TCRdb retains in-frame clones only, with some absent. The top ten clones hold approximately 12% of a sample with fewer than 350,000 clones, around 85% of them seen once. The sample consisted of peripheral blood. All receptors derive from a woman younger than 45 with COVID-19, enrolled during active disease.

This chain uses TRBV5-1 with TRBJ2-1; tentative D call: TRBD2 (6 bases). CDR1 is SGHRS, CDR2 YFSETQ, per germline. The CDR3 is 14 amino acids. Trimming took off 4 bases at V and 6 bases at J, with 14 bases between the two ends. The CDR3 loop reads CASSHGTPGNEQFF. The CDR3 DNA reads TGCGCCAGCAGCCACGGGACTCCAGGCAATGAGCAGTTCTTC.

The chain combines TRBV5-6 with TRBJ2-5; the D is unclear. Trimming pared 2 bases from V and 7 bases from J, leaving 9 bases between. Looked up from germline, CDR1 is SGHDT and CDR2 is YYEEEE. CDR3 length: 12 amino acids. The CDR3 spells CASSFVIGTQYF. The CDR3 DNA reads as TGTGCCAGCAGCTTCGTTATCGGGACCCAGTACTTC.

This clone was counted a few times. The chain links TRBV11-2 to TRBJ1-1, with D tentatively TRBD1 (5 bases). The CDR3 runs to 13 residues. Germline V gene data show CDR1 as SGHAT and CDR2 as FQNNGV. V was cut by 5 bases and J by 4 bases, with 11 bases left in between. The CDR3 bases are TGTGCCAGCAGCCCAAGGGGTGGCACTGAAGCTTTCTTT. It codes for CASSPRGGTEAFF.

This sequence joins TRBV27 and TRBJ2-3; D remains unclear. The V and J ends lost 8 bases and 6 bases respectively, with 9 bases between them. Germline CDR1 and CDR2: MNHEY and SMNVEV (reference sequence). This CDR3 comprises 11 residues. The CDR3 DNA reads as TGTGCCAGCCTCTACTCCGATACGCAGTATTTT. Translation: CASLYSDTQYF.

This clone was detected only a few times. This rearrangement joins TRBV27 to TRBJ2-7, with 7 bases fitting TRBD1. Trimming at V came to 6 bases and at J to 4 bases, leaving 6 bases not matched to a gene. CDR3 length: 13 amino acids. Germline V gene sequence: CDR1 MNHEY, CDR2 SMNVEV (reference sequence). Written as DNA, the CDR3 is TGTGCCAGCAGCCCCGGGACAGATTACGAGCAGTACTTC. Translation gives CASSPGTDYEQYF.

This clone showed up just a few times. The J gene is TRBJ2-1, the V gene TRBV5-4; 11 bases are a match to TRBD2. This CDR3 contains 15 residues. Looked up from germline, CDR1 is SGHNT and CDR2 is YYREEE (reference sequence). V gave up 3 bases and J gave up 7 bases; unmatched junction bases: 6. For the CDR3, the DNA is TGTGCCAGCAGCTCCCGACTAGCGGGGAAAAATGAGCAGTTCTTC. This gives the protein CASSSRLAGKNEQFF.

With respect to this clone: Other nucleotide sequences from this sample produce the same CDR3. The J gene is TRBJ2-1, the V gene TRBV2; 9 bases agree with TRBD2. CDR3 length: 14 amino acids. The V gene end was trimmed by 6 bases and the J gene end by 4 bases; junction bases not matched to a gene: 4. Germline-derived CDR1 and CDR2 are SNHLY and FYNNEI. This CDR3 reads CASSSLAGYNEQFF. DNA of the CDR3: TGTGCCAGCAGCAGCCTAGCGGGATACAATGAGCAGTTCTTC.

Only a few counts were recorded for this clone. The J gene is TRBJ2-1, the V gene TRBV24-1, with 9 bases lining up with TRBD2. The CDR3 consists of 17 residues. The V segment lost 3 bases and the J segment 6 bases; nucleotides outside the gene matches: 11. In germline, CDR1 is KGHDR, CDR2 SFDVKD. The CDR3 protein is CATSDTTGGGGPNEQFF. The CDR3 region has the DNA TGTGCCACCAGTGATACCACGGGCGGGGGGGGACCCAATGAGCAGTTCTTC.

The V gene is TRBV5-6, the J gene TRBJ1-4, with a possible D match to TRBD1 (5 bases). The CDR3 has 15 residues. CDR1 is SGHDT, CDR2 YYEEEE, per germline. V lost 0 bases and J lost 8, with 14 bases in between. The CDR3 nucleotides read TGTGCCAGCAGCTTGGTGGTCCAGGGAGGGGAAAAACTGTTTTTT. Translation gives CASSLVVQGGEKLFF.

The chain employs TRBV19 and TRBJ1-6; the match to TRBD1 covers 9 bases. The germline V gene has CDR1 LNHDA and CDR2 SQIVND (reference sequence). V was clipped by 4 bases and J by 7 bases; unmatched bases: 5. This CDR3 is 15 amino acids long. Here the CDR3 reads CASSTGTGNNSPLHF. The CDR3 coding sequence is TGTGCCAGTAGTACTGGGACAGGGAACAATTCACCCCTCCACTTT. The full variable domain, with the rest looked up from reference TRBV19 and TRBJ1-6, is DGGITQSPKYLFRKEGQNVTLSCEQNLNHDAMYWYRQDPGQGLRLIYYSQIVNDFQKGDIAEGYSVSREKKESFPLTVTSAQKNPTAFYLCASSTGTGNNSPLHFGNGTRLTVT.

The rearrangement joins TRBV27 to TRBJ2-1, with D hard to call. CDR1 and CDR2 from the germline V gene are MNHEY and SMNVEV (reference sequence). The ends were cut back, 5 bases at V and 3 bases at J, with 8 bases in the middle. This CDR3 has 13 amino acids. CDR3 nucleotide sequence: TGTGCCAGCAGTCTCACTTTCTACAATGAGCAGTTCTTC. This translates into CASSLTFYNEQFF.

As regards this clone: The junction and the germline gene differ at one end; a read error may be behind it. The gene calls are TRBV7-9 and TRBJ2-2; a weak D match, TRBD2 (6 bases). Germline V gene sequence: CDR1 SEHNR, CDR2 FQNEAQ (reference sequence). There are 13 residues in the CDR3. For the CDR3, the DNA is TGTGCCAGCAGCTCGCACCTTCCGGGGGATCTGTTTTTT. This encodes CASSSHLPGDLFF.

The chain combines TRBV14 with TRBJ2-7; TRBD1 matches at 8 bases. The CDR3 has 15 residues. V dropped 5 bases and J dropped 3; count of bases not matched to a gene: 9. CDR1 is SGHDN, CDR2 FVKESK, per germline. The CDR3 bases are TGTGCCAGCAGCTTCGGACAGGGCCTCTTCTACGAGCAGTACTTC. Its translation is CASSFGQGLFYEQYF.

This chain joins TRBV4-1 and TRBJ1-4, with D maybe TRBD1 (5 bases). The CDR3 covers 16 residues. The V gene's germline CDR1 is MGHRA and CDR2 YSYEKL. Trimming stripped 5 bases from V and 4 bases from J, with 17 bases between. This chain's CDR3 is CASSSPGRAGNEKLFF. CDR3 in DNA: TGCGCCAGCAGCTCGCCGGGCAGGGCCGGTAATGAAAAACTGTTTTTT.